The present TCR beta chain was sequenced within a study of Graves' ophthalmopathy and Graves' hyperthyroidism. Moderately to severely active ophthalmopathy under 3 months, CAS at least 3, NOSPECS at least 4. Enrollment excluded any patients with other autoimmune diseases, uncontrolled infections, pregnancy or lactation. At least ten counts were recorded for this clonotype. The antigen is unknown. General study findings and limits: Blood samples also showed most expanded thyroid clonotypes exceeding 0.001 frequency. Forecasting of ophthalmopathy progression by the model achieved around 71% sensitivity and roughly 72% specificity.

Between the trimmed V and J ends, which lost 11 bases and 9 bases, there was a span of 16 bases. CDR1 and CDR2 (germline): SGHAT, FQNNGV. The CDR3 runs to 11 residues. RNA transcripts were the template, and TCR beta CDR3 regions were amplified from them. HTBI-primed first-round RT-PCR preceded second-round multiplex PCR. From the multiplex PCR reads, TCRdb called clonotypes with MiXCR, one entry per CDR3 protein. This table holds 600,000 to 700,000 distinct CDR3 sequences, over 40% found once. The sequence was obtained from an adult man with Graves' ophthalmopathy. This sequence joins TRBV11-2 and TRBJ1-1, with D perhaps matching TRBD1 (5 bases). The sample comprised peripheral blood. The CDR3 coding sequence is TGTGCCTCTCAGCAGGGAAGAAAAGCTTTCTTT. Translated: CASQQGRKAFF.